The clone carrying this TCR beta chain was observed a single time. Study processing details: Amplification of reference gene primers was used by the study to estimate nucleated cell counts. Sequencing was performed with immunoSEQ multiplex PCR; in TCRdb, only in-frame clones are kept and a portion is missing. From that table come the V and J calls and clone size; the DNA was used to work out D and trimming. This sample has roughly 200,000 clones, with around 83% found just once. This CDR3 comprises 15 residues. The V segment lost 8 bases and the J segment 3 bases; nucleotides outside the gene matches: 7. Looked up from germline, CDR1 is SNHLY and CDR2 is FYNNEI. This specimen comes from a study of blood T cell repertoires in COVID-19. Study background: COVID-19 samples, acute and convalescent, were from the United States, Italy and Spain.

Seattle-derived patients entered the study during active infection and were followed longitudinally. Sequenced input: peripheral blood. The receptor was isolated from a woman between 45 and 65 years old with COVID-19, enrolled during active disease. The chain uses TRBV2 and TRBJ1-6, with TRBD1 matching over 7 bases. The CDR3 DNA is TGTGCCAGCGGCAGGGGGACAATCTATAATTCACCCCTCCACTTT. This sequence encodes CASGRGTIYNSPLHF.